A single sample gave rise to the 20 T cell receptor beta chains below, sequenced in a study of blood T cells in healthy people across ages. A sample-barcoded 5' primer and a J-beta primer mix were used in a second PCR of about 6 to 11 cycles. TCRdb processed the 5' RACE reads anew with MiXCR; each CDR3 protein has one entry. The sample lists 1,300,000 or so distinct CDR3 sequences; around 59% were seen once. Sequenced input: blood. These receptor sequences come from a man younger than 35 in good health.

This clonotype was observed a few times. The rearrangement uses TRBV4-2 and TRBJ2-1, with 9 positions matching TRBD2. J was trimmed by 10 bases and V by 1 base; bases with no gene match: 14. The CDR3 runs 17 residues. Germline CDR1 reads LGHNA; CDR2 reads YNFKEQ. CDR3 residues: CASSQGVLREGLTEQFF. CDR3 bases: TGTGCCAGCAGCCAAGGAGTTCTGCGGGAGGGGCTGACGGAGCAGTTCTTC.

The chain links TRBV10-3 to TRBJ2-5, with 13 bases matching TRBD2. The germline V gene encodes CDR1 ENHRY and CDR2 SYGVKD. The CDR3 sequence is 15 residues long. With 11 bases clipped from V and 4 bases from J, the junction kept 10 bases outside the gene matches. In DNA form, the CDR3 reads TGTGCCTCGAGGGGACGACTAGCGGGGGGAGAGACCCAGTACTTC. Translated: CASRGRLAGGETQYF.

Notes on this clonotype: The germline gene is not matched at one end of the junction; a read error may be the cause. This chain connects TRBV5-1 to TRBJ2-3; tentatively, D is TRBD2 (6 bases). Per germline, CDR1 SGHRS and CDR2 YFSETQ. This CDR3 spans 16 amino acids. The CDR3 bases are TGCGCCAGCAGCTTGGAGGGTTTTGCGGGGCCAGATACACAGTATTTT. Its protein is CASSLEGFAGPDTQYF.

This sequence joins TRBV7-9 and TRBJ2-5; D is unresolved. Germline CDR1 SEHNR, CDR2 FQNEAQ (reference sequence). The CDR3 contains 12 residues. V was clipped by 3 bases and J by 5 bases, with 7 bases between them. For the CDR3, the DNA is TGTGCCAGCAGCTTCGCTGATGAGACCCAGTACTTC. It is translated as CASSFADETQYF.

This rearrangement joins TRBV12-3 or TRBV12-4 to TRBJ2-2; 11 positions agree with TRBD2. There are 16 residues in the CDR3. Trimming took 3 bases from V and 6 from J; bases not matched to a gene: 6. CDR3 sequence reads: CASSFISGRASGELFF. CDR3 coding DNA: TGTGCCAGCAGTTTTATTAGCGGGAGGGCCTCCGGGGAGCTGTTTTTT.

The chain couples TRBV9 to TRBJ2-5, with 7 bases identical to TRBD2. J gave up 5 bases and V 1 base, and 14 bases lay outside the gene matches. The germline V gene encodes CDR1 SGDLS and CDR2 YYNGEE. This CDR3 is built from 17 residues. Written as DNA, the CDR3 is TGTGCCAGCAGCGTATCTAGCGGACAATATGTGGGGGAGACCCAGTACTTC. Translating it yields CASSVSSGQYVGETQYF.

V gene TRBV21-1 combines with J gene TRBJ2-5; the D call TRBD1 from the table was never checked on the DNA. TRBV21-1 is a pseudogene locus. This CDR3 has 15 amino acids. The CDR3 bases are TGTGCCAGCAGCAAAGAAAGGGGCGTTCAAGAGACCCAGTACTTC. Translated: CASSKERGVQETQYF.

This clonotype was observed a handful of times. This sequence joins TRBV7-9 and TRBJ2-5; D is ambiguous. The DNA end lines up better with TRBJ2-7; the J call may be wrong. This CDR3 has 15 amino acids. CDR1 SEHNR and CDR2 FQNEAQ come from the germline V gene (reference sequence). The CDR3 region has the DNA TGTGCCAGCAGCTTTTCAGGCACCGGTGTTCTCGAGCAGTACTTC. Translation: CASSFSGTGVLEQYF.

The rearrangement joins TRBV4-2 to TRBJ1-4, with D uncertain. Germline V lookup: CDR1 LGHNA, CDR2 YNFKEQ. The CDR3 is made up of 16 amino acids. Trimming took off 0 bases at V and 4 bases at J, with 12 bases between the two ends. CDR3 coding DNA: TGTGCCAGCAGCCAAGACGAGGGATGGGGTAATGAAAAACTGTTTTTT. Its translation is CASSQDEGWGNEKLFF.

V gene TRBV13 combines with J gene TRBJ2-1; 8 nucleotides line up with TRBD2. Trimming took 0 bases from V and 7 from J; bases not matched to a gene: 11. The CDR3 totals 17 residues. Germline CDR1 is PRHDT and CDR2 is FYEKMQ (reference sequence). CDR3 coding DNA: TGTGCCAGCAGCTTAGGCCGCCGCGGGGGGTATATGAATGAGCAGTTCTTC. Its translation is CASSLGRRGGYMNEQFF.

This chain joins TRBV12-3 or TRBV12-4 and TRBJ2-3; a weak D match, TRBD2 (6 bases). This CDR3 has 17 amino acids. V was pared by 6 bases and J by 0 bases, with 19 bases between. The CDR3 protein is CASSPPLGGGSTDTQYF. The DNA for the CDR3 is TGTGCCAGCAGCCCCCCCCTTGGGGGAGGTAGCACAGATACGCAGTATTTT.

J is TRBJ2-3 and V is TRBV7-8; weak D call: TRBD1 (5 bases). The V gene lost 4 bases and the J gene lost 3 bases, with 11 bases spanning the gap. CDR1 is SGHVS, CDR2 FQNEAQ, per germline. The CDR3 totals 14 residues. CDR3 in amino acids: CASSSPTATDTQYF. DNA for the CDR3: TGTGCCAGCAGCTCCCCGACAGCTACAGATACGCAGTATTTT.

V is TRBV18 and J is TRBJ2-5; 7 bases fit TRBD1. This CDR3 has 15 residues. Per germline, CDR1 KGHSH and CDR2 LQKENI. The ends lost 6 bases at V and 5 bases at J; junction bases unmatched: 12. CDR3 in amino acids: CASSPDRDTSETQYF. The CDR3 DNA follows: TGTGCCAGCTCTCCCGACAGGGATACGAGTGAGACCCAGTACTTC.

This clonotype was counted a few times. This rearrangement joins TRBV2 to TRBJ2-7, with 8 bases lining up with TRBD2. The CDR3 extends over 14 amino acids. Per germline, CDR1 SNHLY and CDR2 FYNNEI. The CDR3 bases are TGTGCGATGACGGGGGGACTAGTCTCCTACGAGCAGTACTTC. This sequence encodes CAMTGGLVSYEQYF.

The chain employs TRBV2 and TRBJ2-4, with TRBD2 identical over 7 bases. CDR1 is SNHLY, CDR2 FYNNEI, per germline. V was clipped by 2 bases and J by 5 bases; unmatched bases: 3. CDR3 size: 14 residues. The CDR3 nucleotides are TGTGCCAGCAGTGAACCGGGGAGGGAAAACATTCAGTACTTC. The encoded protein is CASSEPGRENIQYF.

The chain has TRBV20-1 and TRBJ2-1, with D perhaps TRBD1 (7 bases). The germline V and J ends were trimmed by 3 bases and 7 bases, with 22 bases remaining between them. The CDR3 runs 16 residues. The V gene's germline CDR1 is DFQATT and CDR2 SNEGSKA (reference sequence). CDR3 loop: CSARDTGTAAGNEQFF. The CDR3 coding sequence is TGCAGTGCTAGGGATACCGGGACAGCCGCGGGAAATGAGCAGTTCTTC.

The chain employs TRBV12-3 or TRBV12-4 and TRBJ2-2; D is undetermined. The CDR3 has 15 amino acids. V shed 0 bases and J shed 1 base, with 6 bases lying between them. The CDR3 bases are TGTGCCAGCAGTTTAGCGCCTTTGAACACCGGGGAGCTGTTTTTT. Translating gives CASSLAPLNTGELFF.

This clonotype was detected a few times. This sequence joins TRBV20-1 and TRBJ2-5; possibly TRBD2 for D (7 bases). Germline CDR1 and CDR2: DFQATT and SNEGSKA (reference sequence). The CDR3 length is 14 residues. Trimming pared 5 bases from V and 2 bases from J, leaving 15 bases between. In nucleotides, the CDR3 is TGCAGTGCTCGGGGGGCCCTATCGCAAGAGACCCAGTACTTC. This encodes CSARGALSQETQYF.

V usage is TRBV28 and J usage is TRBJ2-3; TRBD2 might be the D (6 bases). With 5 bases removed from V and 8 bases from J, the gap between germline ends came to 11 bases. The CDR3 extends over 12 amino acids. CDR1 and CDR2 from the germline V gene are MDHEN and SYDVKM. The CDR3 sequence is CASSRRGLTQYF. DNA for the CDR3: TGTGCCAGCAGTCGACGGGGACTTACGCAGTATTTT.

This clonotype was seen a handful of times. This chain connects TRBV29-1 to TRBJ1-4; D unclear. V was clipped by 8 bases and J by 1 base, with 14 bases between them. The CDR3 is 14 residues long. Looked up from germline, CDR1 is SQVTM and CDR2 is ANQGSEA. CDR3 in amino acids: CSFLGPETNEKLFF. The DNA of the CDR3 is TGCAGCTTTTTGGGTCCTGAAACTAATGAAAAACTGTTTTTT.